This passage covers 2 T cell receptor beta chains from one sample sequenced in a study of T-cell memory formation after mild COVID-19. TCRdb redid the calling of the 5' RACE reads with MiXCR, one entry per CDR3 protein. Of about 290,000 distinct CDR3 sequences listed, around a sixth are singletons. The sample taken for sequencing was PBMCs or a T cell subset sorted from them (not recorded which). The receptors were gathered from a young man who had mild COVID-19 (a few samples of this study predate the infection). Cell type and time point are not known.

CDR3 sequence: CASTTIRGDSDEQFF. In DNA form, the CDR3 reads TGTGCCAGCACAACCATTCGGGGGGATTCGGATGAGCAGTTCTTC. The chain links TRBV6-4 to TRBJ2-1; 7 nucleotides line up with TRBD2. The length of the CDR3 is 15 residues. Germline CDR1 is MRHNA and CDR2 is SNTAGT. V lost 7 bases, J lost 8 bases, and 14 bases stayed unmatched.

This clonotype was found a few times. This rearrangement joins TRBV19 to TRBJ1-5; D remains ambiguous. The CDR3 runs to 16 residues. The V and J ends lost 5 bases and 0 bases respectively, with 14 bases between them. Germline-derived CDR1 and CDR2 are LNHDA and SQIVND (reference sequence). The DNA of the CDR3 is TGTGCCAGTAGTCCGCCCTGGAAATCTAGCAATCAGCCCCAGCATTTT. Translation: CASSPPWKSSNQPQHF.